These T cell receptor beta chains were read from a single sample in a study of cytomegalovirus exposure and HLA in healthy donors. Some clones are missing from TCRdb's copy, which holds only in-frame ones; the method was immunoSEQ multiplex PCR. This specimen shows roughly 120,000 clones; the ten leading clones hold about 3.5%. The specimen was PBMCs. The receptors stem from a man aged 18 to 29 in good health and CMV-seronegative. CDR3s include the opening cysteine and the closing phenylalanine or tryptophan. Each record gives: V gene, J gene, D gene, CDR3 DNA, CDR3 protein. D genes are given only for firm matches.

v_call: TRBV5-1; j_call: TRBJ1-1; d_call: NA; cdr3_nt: TGCGCCAGCAGCTTGGCCTCGACAGGCGGCACTGAAGCTTTCTTT; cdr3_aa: CASSLASTGGTEAFF
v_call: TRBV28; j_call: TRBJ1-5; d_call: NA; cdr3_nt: TGTGCCAGCAGTCCCGATAGCAATCAGCCCCGGCATTTT; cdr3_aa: CASSPDSNQPRHF
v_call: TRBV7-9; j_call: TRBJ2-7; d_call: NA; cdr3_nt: TGTGCCAGCAGCCCCAGGGCCTCCTACGAGCAGTACTTC; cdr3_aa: CASSPRASYEQYF
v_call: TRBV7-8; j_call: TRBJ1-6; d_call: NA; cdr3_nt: TGTGCCAGCAGCCGGGGGGAACCAAATAATTCACCCCTCCACTTT; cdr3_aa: CASSRGEPNNSPLHF
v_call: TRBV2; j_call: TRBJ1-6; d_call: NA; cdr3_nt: TGTGCCAGCAAACCCGGACAGTCTAGATCGACACCCCTCCACTTT; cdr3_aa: CASKPGQSRSTPLHF
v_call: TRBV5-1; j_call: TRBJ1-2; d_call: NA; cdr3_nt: TGCGCCAGCAGCCCCCTCGCGAGGGATAGCTATGGCTACACCTTC; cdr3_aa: CASSPLARDSYGYTF
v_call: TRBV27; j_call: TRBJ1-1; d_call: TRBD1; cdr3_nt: TGTGCCAGCAGTACGGACAGGCTGCACACTGAAGCTTTCTTT; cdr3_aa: CASSTDRLHTEAFF
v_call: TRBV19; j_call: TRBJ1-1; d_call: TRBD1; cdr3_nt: TGTGCCAGTGGCGACAGGGGTCCGAACACTGAAGCTTTCTTT; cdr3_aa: CASGDRGPNTEAFF
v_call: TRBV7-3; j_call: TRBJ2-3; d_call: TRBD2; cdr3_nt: TGTGCCAGCAGCCTCGGGACTAAATTCGATACGCAGTATTTT; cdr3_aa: CASSLGTKFDTQYF
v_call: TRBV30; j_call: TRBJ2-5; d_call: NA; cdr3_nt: TGTGCCGGATCCGGTGGAGGGGGCAGCCAGACCCAGTACTTC; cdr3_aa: CAGSGGGGSQTQYF
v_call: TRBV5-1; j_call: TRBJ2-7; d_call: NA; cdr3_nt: TGCGCCAGCAGCTCCCCGTACGAGCAGTACTTC; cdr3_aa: CASSSPYEQYF
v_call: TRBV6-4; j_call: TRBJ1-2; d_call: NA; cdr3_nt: TGTGCCAGCAGTCTGGGCAAAAACTATGGCTACACCTTC; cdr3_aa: CASSLGKNYGYTF
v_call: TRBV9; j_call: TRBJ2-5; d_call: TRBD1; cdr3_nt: TGTGCCAGCAGCCTGGACAGGGGCCAAGAGACCCAGTACTTC; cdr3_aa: CASSLDRGQETQYF
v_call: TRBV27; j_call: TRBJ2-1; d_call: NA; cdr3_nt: TGTGCCAGCAGTTTAACCCCGCCTGGACTGTGGCCTAATGAGCAGTTCTTC; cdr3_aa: CASSLTPPGLWPNEQFF
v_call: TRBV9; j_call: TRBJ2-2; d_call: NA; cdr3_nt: TGTGCCAGCAGCGTAGCCATCAATACCGGGGAGCTGTTTTTT; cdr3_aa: CASSVAINTGELFF
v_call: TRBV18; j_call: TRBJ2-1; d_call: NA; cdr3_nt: TGTGCCAGCTCACCGGTCGGGAGCGCCTACAATGAGCAGTTCTTC; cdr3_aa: CASSPVGSAYNEQFF
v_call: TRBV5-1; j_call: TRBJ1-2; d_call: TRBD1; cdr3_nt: TGCGCCAGCAGCCCGTCTGGGACAGAGGGATACTATGGCTACACCTTC; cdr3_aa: CASSPSGTEGYYGYTF
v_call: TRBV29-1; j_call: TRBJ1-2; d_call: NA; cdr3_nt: TGCAGCGTTGCGGGGAGGTATGGCTACACCTTC; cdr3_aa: CSVAGRYGYTF
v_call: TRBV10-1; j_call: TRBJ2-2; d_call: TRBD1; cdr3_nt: TGCGCCAGCAGTCATCCCCGGGACAGGGGGGCCCCAGCCGGGGAGCTGTTTTTT; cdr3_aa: CASSHPRDRGAPAGELFF
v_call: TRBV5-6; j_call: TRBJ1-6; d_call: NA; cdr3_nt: TGTGCCAGCAGCTTGGGGGCCCAGGGTAATTCACCCCTCCACTTT; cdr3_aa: CASSLGAQGNSPLHF
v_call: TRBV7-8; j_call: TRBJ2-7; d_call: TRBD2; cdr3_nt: TGTGCCAGCAGACCACCGGGGAGGGGCGAGCAGTACTTC; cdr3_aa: CASRPPGRGEQYF
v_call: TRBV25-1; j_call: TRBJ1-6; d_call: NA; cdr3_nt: TGTGCCAGCAGTGAATTCCAAAATTCACCCCTCCACTTT; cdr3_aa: CASSEFQNSPLHF